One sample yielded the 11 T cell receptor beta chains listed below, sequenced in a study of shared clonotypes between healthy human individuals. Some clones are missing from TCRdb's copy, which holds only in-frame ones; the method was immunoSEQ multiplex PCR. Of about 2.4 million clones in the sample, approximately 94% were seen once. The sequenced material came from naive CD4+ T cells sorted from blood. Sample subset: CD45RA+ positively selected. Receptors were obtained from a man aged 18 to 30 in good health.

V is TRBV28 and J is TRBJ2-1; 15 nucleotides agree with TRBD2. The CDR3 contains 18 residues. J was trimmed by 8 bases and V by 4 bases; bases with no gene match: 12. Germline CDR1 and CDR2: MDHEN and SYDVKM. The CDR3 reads CASSWTTWTSGGADEQFF. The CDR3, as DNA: TGTGCCAGCAGTTGGACCACCTGGACTAGCGGGGGGGCCGATGAGCAGTTCTTC.

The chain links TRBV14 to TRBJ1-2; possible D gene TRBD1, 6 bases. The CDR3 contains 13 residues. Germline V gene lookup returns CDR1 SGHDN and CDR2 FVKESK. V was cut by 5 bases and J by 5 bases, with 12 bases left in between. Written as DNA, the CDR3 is TGTGCCAGCAGCAGGGACATCCAGTATGGCTACACCTTC. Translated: CASSRDIQYGYTF.

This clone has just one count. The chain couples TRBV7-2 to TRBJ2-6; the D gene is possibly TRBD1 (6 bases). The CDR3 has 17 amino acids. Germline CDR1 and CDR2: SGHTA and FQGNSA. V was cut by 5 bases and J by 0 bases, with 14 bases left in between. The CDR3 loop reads CASSPNRAYSGANVLTF. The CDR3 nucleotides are TGTGCCAGCAGCCCTAACAGGGCCTACTCTGGGGCCAACGTCCTGACTTTC.

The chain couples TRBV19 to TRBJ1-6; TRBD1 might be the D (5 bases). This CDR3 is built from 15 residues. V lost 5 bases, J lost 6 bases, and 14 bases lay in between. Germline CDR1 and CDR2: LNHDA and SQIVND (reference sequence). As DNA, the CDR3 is TGTGCCAGTAGTGCCTCCGGGACGGGTAATTCACCCCTCCACTTT. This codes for CASSASGTGNSPLHF.

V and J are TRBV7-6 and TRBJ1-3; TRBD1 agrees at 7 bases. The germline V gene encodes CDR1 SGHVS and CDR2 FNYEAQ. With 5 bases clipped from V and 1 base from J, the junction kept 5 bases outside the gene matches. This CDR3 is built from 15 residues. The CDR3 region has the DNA TGTGCCAGCAGCAAGGGACAGATTTCTGGAAACACCATATATTTT. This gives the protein CASSKGQISGNTIYF.

The chain's CDR3 is CASSSDRNTGELFF. DNA for the CDR3: TGCGCCAGCAGCTCCGATAGAAACACCGGGGAGCTGTTTTTT. The genes are TRBV5-1 and TRBJ2-2; no clear D gene. The germline CDR1 and CDR2 sequences are SGHRS and YFSETQ. This CDR3 has 14 amino acids. The V end lost 3 bases, the J end lost 2 bases, and 8 bases lay between the germline ends.

CDR3 nucleotide sequence: TGTGCCAGCAGCTTAGTCACCCATGAGCAGTTCTTC. Amino acids: CASSLVTHEQFF. This chain joins TRBV7-2 and TRBJ2-1, with unresolved D. V lost 1 base and J 8 bases, leaving 6 bases between the germline ends. CDR3 size: 12 residues. From germline, CDR1 is SGHTA and CDR2 FQGNSA.

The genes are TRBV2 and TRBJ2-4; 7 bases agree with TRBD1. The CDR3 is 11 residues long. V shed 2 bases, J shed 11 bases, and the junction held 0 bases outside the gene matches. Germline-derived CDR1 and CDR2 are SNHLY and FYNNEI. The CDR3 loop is CASSETGVQYF. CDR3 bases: TGTGCCAGCAGTGAAACAGGGGTTCAGTACTTC.

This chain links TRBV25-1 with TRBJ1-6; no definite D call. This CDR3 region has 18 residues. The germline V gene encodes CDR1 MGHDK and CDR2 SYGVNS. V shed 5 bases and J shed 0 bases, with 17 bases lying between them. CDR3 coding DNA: TGTGCCAGCAGTATCCCCCATCCCCTGGCCTCCTATAATTCACCCCTCCACTTT. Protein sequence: CASSIPHPLASYNSPLHF.

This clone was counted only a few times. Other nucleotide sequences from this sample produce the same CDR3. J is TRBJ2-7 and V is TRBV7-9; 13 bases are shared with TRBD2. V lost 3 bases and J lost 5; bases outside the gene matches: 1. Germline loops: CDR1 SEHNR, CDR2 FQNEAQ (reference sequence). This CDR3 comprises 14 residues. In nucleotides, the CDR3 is TGTGCCAGCAGCTTCGGACTAGCGGGAGACGAGCAGTACTTC. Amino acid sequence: CASSFGLAGDEQYF.

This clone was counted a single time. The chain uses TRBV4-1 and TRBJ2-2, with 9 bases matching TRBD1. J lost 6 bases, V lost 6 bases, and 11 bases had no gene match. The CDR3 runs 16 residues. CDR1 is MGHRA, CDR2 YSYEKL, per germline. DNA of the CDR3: TGCGCCAGCAGTGGAACCGGGACAGGGAAGTCCGGGGAGCTGTTTTTT. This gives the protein CASSGTGTGKSGELFF.